These T cell receptor beta chains were read from a single sample in a study of T cell repertoires in cytomegalovirus infection. Each CDR3 protein is one row after TCRdb ran MiXCR on the reads. In the table there are some 180,000 distinct CDR3 sequences, about 18% of which are singletons. The sample taken for sequencing was CD8+ T cells from PBMCs. These receptors were collected from a human donor in good health (CMV status not recorded). Some clones in this sample may be carry-over from other donors' samples. The CDR3 runs from the conserved cysteine through the conserved F or W. D genes are given only for firm matches. Size is omitted from some rows. Given values are once, few, many or a class for expanded clones.

>TRBJ1-4|NA|TRBV10-3|NA
CAISEGGGGLNEKLFF
TGTGCCATCAGTGAAGGTGGTGGCGGCTTGAATGAAAAACTGTTTTTT
>TRBJ1-5|TRBD1|TRBV6-6|NA
CASSERTGGAGQPQHF
TGTGCCAGCAGTGAGAGGACAGGGGGCGCCGGGCAGCCCCAGCATTTT
>TRBJ2-7|TRBD1|TRBV20-1|NA
CSARDRGLTYEQYF
TGCAGTGCTAGGGACAGGGGGCTCACCTACGAGCAGTACTTC
>TRBJ1-5|TRBD1|TRBV7-2|many
CASSPHSSDRAQNQPQHF
TGTGCCAGCAGCCCCCACTCTTCGGACAGGGCACAAAATCAGCCCCAGCATTTT
>TRBJ2-2|TRBD2|TRBV7-9|many
CASSHQASGSNTGELFF
TGTGCCAGCAGCCACCAGGCTAGCGGATCGAACACCGGGGAGCTGTTTTTT
>TRBJ2-5|TRBD2|TRBV29-1|NA
CSVDQRGGPETQYF
TGCAGCGTTGACCAGCGGGGGGGCCCCGAGACCCAGTACTTC
>TRBJ2-4|NA|TRBV29-1|NA
CSVEGRRNIQYF
TGCAGCGTTGAAGGGCGGAGAAACATTCAGTACTTC
>TRBJ2-7|NA|TRBV7-9|NA
CASSFVPAYEQYF
TGTGCCAGCAGCTTCGTGCCGGCCTACGAGCAGTACTTC
>TRBJ2-7|TRBD1|TRBV5-1|few
CASSFRQGSSYEQYF
TGCGCCAGCAGCTTCCGACAGGGGAGCTCCTACGAGCAGTACTTC
>TRBJ2-3|TRBD2|TRBV7-9|few
CASSFPSATSGSPDTQYF
TGTGCCAGCAGCTTTCCCTCGGCCACTAGCGGATCCCCAGATACGCAGTATTTT
>TRBJ2-1|TRBD1|TRBV27|few
CASSTISQGGKNNEQFF
TGTGCCAGCAGTACCATATCACAGGGGGGAAAGAACAATGAGCAGTTCTTC
>TRBJ1-2|NA|TRBV19|NA
CASSLSFYGYTF
TGTGCCAGTAGTCTCAGTTTCTATGGCTACACCTTC
>TRBJ2-1|NA|TRBV7-3|NA
CASSPTGLQDLNEQFF
TGTGCCAGCAGCCCGACGGGACTCCAGGACCTCAATGAGCAGTTCTTC
>TRBJ2-5|TRBD1|TRBV7-9|few
CASSPLGQQETQYF
TGTGCCAGCAGCCCGCTGGGACAGCAAGAGACCCAGTACTTC
>TRBJ2-1|TRBD2|TRBV9|NA
CASSGGLAGIYNEQFF
TGTGCCAGCAGCGGGGGACTAGCGGGTATTTACAATGAGCAGTTCTTC
>TRBJ1-2|NA|TRBV14|few
CASSPWGGQGYTF
TGTGCCAGCAGCCCCTGGGGGGGGCAAGGCTACACCTTC
>TRBJ1-2|NA|TRBV27|few
CASSPGQAYGYTF
TGTGCCAGCAGTCCTGGCCAAGCTTATGGCTACACCTTC
>TRBJ2-5|NA|TRBV20-1|few
CSARDFQGRHKETQYF
TGCAGTGCTAGAGATTTTCAGGGCAGGCATAAAGAGACCCAGTACTTC
>TRBJ2-4|NA|TRBV5-6|NA
CASSLVGNIQYF
TGTGCCAGCAGCTTGGTGGGAAACATTCAGTACTTC
>TRBJ1-5|TRBD1|TRBV27|few
CASGQGYNQPQHF
TGTGCCAGCGGACAGGGATACAATCAGCCCCAGCATTTT
>TRBJ1-1|NA|TRBV7-8|NA
CASSPRTAEAFF
TGTGCCAGCAGCCCCCGGACGGCTGAAGCTTTCTTT
>TRBJ1-2|TRBD1|TRBV24-1|NA
CATSEGVNRGNNYGYTF
TGTGCCACCAGTGAGGGGGTAAACAGGGGCAATAACTATGGCTACACCTTC
>TRBJ1-2|NA|TRBV4-1|NA
CASSRDNYGYTF
TGCGCCAGCAGTAGGGATAACTATGGCTACACCTTC
>TRBJ2-2|TRBD2|TRBV28|few
CASSPRTSTGELFF
TGTGCCAGCAGTCCGAGGACTAGCACCGGGGAGCTGTTTTTT
>TRBJ2-7|NA|TRBV7-8|few
CASSPSANEQYF
TGTGCCAGCAGCCCATCTGCTAACGAGCAGTACTTC
>TRBJ2-7|TRBD2|TRBV7-3|NA
CASSLKAGIYEQYF
TGTGCCAGCAGCTTAAAAGCGGGGATCTACGAGCAGTACTTC
>TRBJ2-7|NA|TRBV7-6|few
CASSLAGGDEQYF
TGTGCCAGCAGCTTAGCGGGTGGGGACGAGCAGTACTTC
>TRBJ2-4|NA|TRBV30|few
CAWGRGQLGAKNIQYF
TGTGCCTGGGGACGCGGACAGCTAGGAGCCAAAAACATTCAGTACTTC
>TRBJ2-3|NA|TRBV7-6|NA
CASSLWGLAGTDTQYF
TGTGCCAGCAGCTTATGGGGCCTGGCTGGGACAGATACGCAGTATTTT
>TRBJ1-1|NA|TRBV4-3|NA
CASSQGVMDRLTWTEAFF
TGCGCCAGCAGCCAAGGTGTAATGGATCGTCTAACCTGGACTGAAGCTTTCTTT
>TRBJ1-2|NA|TRBV15|NA
CATSRTAGLEGYTF
TGTGCCACCAGCAGAACAGCAGGGTTGGAAGGCTACACCTTC
>TRBJ1-5|NA|TRBV12-3/TRBV12-4|few
CASNFGTFGNQPQHF
TGTGCCAGCAATTTTGGGACATTCGGCAATCAGCCCCAGCATTTT
>TRBJ2-1|NA|TRBV28|few
CASTPAGDTLDNEQFF
TGTGCCAGCACCCCTGCGGGGGACACACTAGACAATGAGCAGTTCTTC
>TRBJ2-1|NA|TRBV11-2|NA
CASSLVGVESHSYNEQFF
TGTGCCAGCAGCTTAGTAGGGGTTGAATCCCACTCCTACAATGAGCAGTTCTTC
>TRBJ2-5|NA|TRBV2|NA
CASSGYQETQYF
TGTGCCAGCAGTGGATATCAAGAGACCCAGTACTTC
>TRBJ2-5|TRBD1|TRBV6-2/TRBV6-3|few
CASRTGGSMSETQYF
TGTGCCAGCAGAACAGGGGGCTCAATGTCGGAGACCCAGTACTTC
>TRBJ1-1|NA|TRBV20-1|NA
CSALHEVGQPVAEAFF
TGCAGTGCTCTTCATGAGGTAGGACAGCCGGTCGCTGAAGCTTTCTTT
>TRBJ2-7|TRBD1|TRBV7-2|few
CASSSPRDRGLNFYEQYF
TGTGCCAGCAGCTCTCCCCGGGACAGGGGACTCAATTTTTACGAGCAGTACTTC
>TRBJ2-7|TRBD2|TRBV7-9|few
CASLPYGEGNEQYF
TGTGCCAGCCTACCTTACGGGGAGGGCAACGAGCAGTACTTC
>TRBJ2-1|NA|TRBV6-4|NA
CASSDSYRVGNEQFF
TGTGCCAGCAGTGACTCTTACAGGGTGGGCAATGAGCAGTTCTTC
>TRBJ2-5|NA|TRBV7-8|few
CASQSRQETQYF
TGTGCCAGCCAAAGCCGCCAAGAGACCCAGTACTTC
>TRBJ2-1|NA|TRBV10-3|few
CAISEGGSPLVNEQFF
TGTGCCATCAGTGAGGGAGGGAGCCCCTTGGTCAATGAGCAGTTCTTC
>TRBJ2-2|TRBD1|TRBV29-1|NA
CSVERGDRVTGELFF
TGCAGCGTTGAAAGGGGGGACAGGGTGACCGGGGAGCTGTTTTTT
>TRBJ2-2|NA|TRBV7-6|NA
CASSLAGSGELFF
TGTGCCAGCAGCTTAGCGGGGTCCGGGGAGCTGTTTTTT
>TRBJ1-2|NA|TRBV7-9|NA
CASSLETLYYGYTF
TGTGCCAGCAGCTTAGAGACACTCTACTATGGCTACACCTTC
>TRBJ2-6|NA|TRBV28|NA
CASTLTPGANVLTF
TGTGCCAGCACCTTAACCCCTGGGGCCAACGTCCTGACTTTC
>TRBJ1-4|NA|TRBV7-2|many
CASSSTVIDNEKLFF
TGTGCCAGCAGCTCGACGGTAATAGATAATGAAAAACTGTTTTTT
>TRBJ2-5|TRBD2|TRBV27|NA
CASSLYPGRGGEETQYF
TGTGCCAGCAGTTTATACCCAGGGCGGGGGGGAGAAGAGACCCAGTACTTC
>TRBJ2-5|TRBD2|TRBV11-2|NA
CASSRWGGQETQYF
TGTGCCTCCTCGCGATGGGGGGGTCAAGAGACCCAGTACTTC
>TRBJ1-1|NA|TRBV14|many
CASSAGQKNTEAFF
TGTGCCAGCAGCGCCGGACAAAAGAACACTGAAGCTTTCTTT
>TRBJ1-2|NA|TRBV4-1|NA
CASSQEQHNYGYTF
TGCGCCAGCAGCCAAGAGCAGCATAACTATGGCTACACCTTC
>TRBJ1-3|NA|TRBV20-1|NA
CSARSGGTGNTIYF
TGCAGTGCTAGATCCGGGGGAACTGGAAACACCATATATTTT
>TRBJ2-4|TRBD1|TRBV7-9|NA
CASSRRTGGAGNIQYF
TGTGCCAGCAGCCGCCGGACAGGGGGCGCGGGGAACATTCAGTACTTC
>TRBJ1-1|NA|TRBV11-1|NA
CASSLDFRMNTEAFF
TGTGCCAGCAGCTTAGACTTTAGGATGAACACTGAAGCTTTCTTT
>TRBJ2-3|NA|TRBV6-6|few
CASDDLGLLSDTQYF
TGTGCCAGCGATGACCTGGGACTGCTCTCGGATACGCAGTATTTT
>TRBJ2-7|NA|TRBV4-1|NA
CASSQGASYEQYF
TGCGCCAGCAGCCAAGGAGCCTCCTACGAGCAGTACTTC
>TRBJ2-5|NA|TRBV4-3|NA
CASSQDRAWGLRETQYF
TGCGCCAGCAGCCAAGATAGGGCTTGGGGCCTACGGGAGACCCAGTACTTC
>TRBJ2-3|NA|TRBV7-8|many
CASSLGADTQYF
TGTGCCAGCAGCTTAGGGGCAGATACGCAGTATTTT